The T cell receptor (beta chain) under discussion was sequenced for a study of CD4 and CD8 cells across lung adenocarcinoma regions. A single record per CDR3 protein comes from TCRdb applying MiXCR to the PCR reads. The table includes 12,000 or so distinct CDR3 sequences, around 50% detected once. This clonotype appeared many times. The CDR3 totals 16 residues. V was trimmed by 0 bases and J by 3 bases, leaving 15 bases between them. Germline V lookup: CDR1 SGHTA, CDR2 FQGNSA. Samples came from patients with localized non-small cell lung adenocarcinoma. The sequenced sample was CD8+ T cells from the margin of a lung tumor. This rearrangement joins TRBV7-2 to TRBJ2-7; tentatively, D is TRBD2 (7 bases). The clonotype originates from a male donor with lung adenocarcinoma. The CD4 and CD8 labels of this study may be unreliable. CDR3 in DNA: TGTGCCAGCAGCTTAGCCCGGGGGGCTAGTCGCTACGAGCAGTACTTC. It encodes CASSLARGASRYEQYF.